Below, 10 T cell receptor beta chains from the same sample are listed, as sequenced in a study of beta chain features in type 1 diabetes. Reverse transcription of all isolated RNA meant that expressed TCRB transcripts were sequenced. The table came from immunoSEQ multiplex PCR; TCRdb's copy has only in-frame clones and leaves some out. Among under 550,000 clones, 11% were seen once, and the ten largest hold roughly 0.046%. What was sequenced was naive CD4+ T cells from blood. The source of these receptors is a woman aged 18-29 years in good health.

This clone was counted a few times. The chain has TRBV6-4 and TRBJ2-1; D is perhaps TRBD2 (5 bases). CDR1 MRHNA and CDR2 SNTAGT come from the germline V gene. V lost 5 bases and J 0 bases, leaving 11 bases between the germline ends. This CDR3 is 15 amino acids long. CDR3 bases: TGTGCCAGCAGTCGGGGAACGAGCTCCTACAATGAGCAGTTCTTC. Translating gives CASSRGTSSYNEQFF.

The CDR3 region is CASSEAPRITDTQYF. The CDR3 DNA reads as TGTGCCAGCAGCGAGGCCCCGCGCATCACAGATACGCAGTATTTT. This chain uses TRBV9 with TRBJ2-3, with no clear D. CDR1 SGDLS and CDR2 YYNGEE come from the germline V gene. V was clipped by 3 bases and J by 2 bases, with 13 bases between them. The CDR3 contains 15 residues.

This clone has just a few counts. This chain connects TRBV4-3 to TRBJ1-4, with 7 positions matching TRBD1. From germline, CDR1 is LGHNA and CDR2 YSLEER. The CDR3 extends over 17 amino acids. V lost 2 bases, J lost 7 bases, and 13 bases stayed unmatched. The CDR3 DNA follows: TGCGCCAGCAGCCAAAGACAGGGTTTAATTCCGGGTGAAAAACTGTTTTTT. Translation: CASSQRQGLIPGEKLFF.

The V call is TRBV30, the J call TRBJ2-7, with D possibly being TRBD1 (5 bases). CDR1 is GTSNPN and CDR2 is SVGIG in the germline V gene (reference sequence). This CDR3 spans 13 amino acids. V lost 8 bases and J lost 2, with 16 bases in between. CDR3 DNA sequence: TGTGCCCACCAAAAGACAGCTACCTACGAGCAGTACTTC. It is translated as CAHQKTATYEQYF.

V usage is TRBV4-3 and J usage is TRBJ1-6; D not resolved. Trimming took 6 bases from V and 3 from J, leaving 6 bases between them. Germline lookup yields CDR1 LGHNA and CDR2 YSLEER. The CDR3 spans 13 residues. CDR3 DNA: TGCGCCAGCAGGGGCGACTATAATTCACCCCTCCACTTT. This encodes CASRGDYNSPLHF.

Only a few counts were recorded for this clone. The V and J genes are TRBV19 and TRBJ2-7, with TRBD1 identical over 7 bases. J was trimmed by 2 bases and V by 6 bases; bases with no gene match: 7. CDR1 and CDR2 from the germline V gene are LNHDA and SQIVND (reference sequence). The CDR3 spans 14 residues. The CDR3 nucleotides read TGTGCCAGTAGGCCGGGACAGAGCACCTACGAGCAGTACTTC. Its protein is CASRPGQSTYEQYF. The whole variable domain, filled in from reference TRBV19 and TRBJ2-7, reads DGGITQSPKYLFRKEGQNVTLSCEQNLNHDAMYWYRQDPGQGLRLIYYSQIVNDFQKGDIAEGYSVSREKKESFPLTVTSAQKNPTAFYLCASRPGQSTYEQYFGPGTRLTVT.

This chain joins TRBV7-2 and TRBJ2-1; tentative D call: TRBD2 (5 bases). This CDR3 is 12 amino acids long. Germline V gene lookup returns CDR1 SGHTA and CDR2 FQGNSA. The V gene lost 6 bases and the J gene lost 10 bases, with 13 bases spanning the gap. The DNA for the CDR3 is TGTGCCAGCAGAGCTAGCTATCGCGAGCAGTTCTTC. This codes for CASRASYREQFF.

This clone turned up a few times. This sequence joins TRBV12-5 and TRBJ2-1; 9 bases are shared with TRBD2. The CDR3 loop spans 14 amino acids. Germline loops: CDR1 LGHNT, CDR2 FRNRAP. The J segment lost 7 bases and the V segment lost 2 bases, leaving 3 bases of the junction unmatched. CDR3 loop: CASGLRSGRNEQFF. CDR3 DNA sequence: TGTGCTAGTGGTTTGCGTAGCGGGAGAAATGAGCAGTTCTTC. The whole variable domain, remainder taken from reference TRBV12-5 and TRBJ2-1, is DARVTQTPRHKVTEMGQEVTMRCQPILGHNTVFWYRQTMMQGLELLAYFRNRAPLDDSGMPKDRFSAEMPDATLATLKIQPSEPRDSAVYFCASGLRSGRNEQFFGPGTRLTVL.

This clone has just a few counts. CDR3 region: CASSTTGASGANVLTF. The DNA for the CDR3 is TGTGCCAGTAGTACGACAGGGGCCTCTGGGGCCAACGTCCTGACTTTC. The chain has TRBV19 and TRBJ2-6, with TRBD1 matching over 8 bases. CDR1 and CDR2 (germline): LNHDA, SQIVND (reference sequence). The CDR3 is 16 residues long. The junction had 2 bases not matched to a gene; V was cut back by 4 bases and J by 0 bases.

This chain links TRBV2 with TRBJ1-6, with D possibly TRBD1 on 6 matching bases. V lost 3 bases, J lost 19 bases, and 13 bases lay in between. Germline V gene data show CDR1 as SNHLY and CDR2 as FYNNEI. This CDR3 has 11 amino acids. For the CDR3, the DNA is TGTGCCAGCAGTGAGAGGGCAGGGGCTCACTTT. The encoded protein is CASSERAGAHF. Looking up the rest from reference TRBV2 and TRBJ1-6 gives the full variable domain: EPEVTQTPSHQVTQMGQEVILRCVPISNHLYFYWYRQILGQKVEFLVSFYNNEISEKSEIFDDQFSVERPDGSNFTLKIRSTKLEDSAMYFCASSERAGAHFGNGTRLTVT.